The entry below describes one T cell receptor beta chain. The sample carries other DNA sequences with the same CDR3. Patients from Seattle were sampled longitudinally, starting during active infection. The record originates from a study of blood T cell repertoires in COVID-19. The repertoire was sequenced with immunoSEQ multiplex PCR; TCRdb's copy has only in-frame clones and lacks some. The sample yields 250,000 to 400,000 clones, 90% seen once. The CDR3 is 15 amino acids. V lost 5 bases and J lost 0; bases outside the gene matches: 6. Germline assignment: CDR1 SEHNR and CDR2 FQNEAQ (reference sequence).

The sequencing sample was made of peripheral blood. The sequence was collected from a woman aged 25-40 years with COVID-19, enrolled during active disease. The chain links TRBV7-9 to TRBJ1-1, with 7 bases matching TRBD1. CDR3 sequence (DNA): TGTGCCAGCAGCCCACGACAGGGAATGAACACTGAAGCTTTCTTT. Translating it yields CASSPRQGMNTEAFF.